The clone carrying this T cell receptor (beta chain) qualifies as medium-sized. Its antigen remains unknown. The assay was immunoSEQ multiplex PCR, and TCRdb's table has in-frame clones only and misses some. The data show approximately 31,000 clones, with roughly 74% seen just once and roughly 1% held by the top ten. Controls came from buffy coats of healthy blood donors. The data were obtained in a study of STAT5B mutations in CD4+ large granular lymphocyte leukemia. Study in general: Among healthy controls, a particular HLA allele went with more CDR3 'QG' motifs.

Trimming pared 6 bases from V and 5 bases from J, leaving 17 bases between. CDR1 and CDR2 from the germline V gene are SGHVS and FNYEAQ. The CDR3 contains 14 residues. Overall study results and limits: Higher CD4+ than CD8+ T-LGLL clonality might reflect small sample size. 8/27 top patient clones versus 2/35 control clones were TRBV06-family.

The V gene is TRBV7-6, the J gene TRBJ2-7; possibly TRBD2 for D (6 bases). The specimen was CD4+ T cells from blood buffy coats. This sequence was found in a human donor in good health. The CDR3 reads CASSQGPSENEQYF. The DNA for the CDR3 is TGTGCCAGCAGTCAGGGTCCTAGCGAAAACGAGCAGTACTTC.